One sample yielded the 19 T cell receptor beta chains listed below, sequenced in a study of T cell responses to AZD1222 COVID-19 vaccine. Generated by immunoSEQ multiplex PCR, the TCRdb table keeps only in-frame clones and is missing some. The sample includes 150,000 or so clones, 80% to 95% of them seen just once. The source was peripheral blood, collected 28 days after the second AZD1222 dose. Source of these receptors: an adult who received the AZD1222 COVID-19 vaccine.

The chain combines TRBV28 with TRBJ1-5; maybe TRBD1 (5 bases). Trimming took off 7 bases at V and 0 bases at J, with 13 bases between the two ends. This CDR3 is 15 amino acids long. The germline V gene has CDR1 MDHEN and CDR2 SYDVKM. The CDR3 DNA reads as TGTGCCAGCAAGCCGGGGACCTATAGCAATCAGCCCCAGCATTTT. Its protein product is CASKPGTYSNQPQHF.

DNA of the CDR3: TGTGCCAGCAGCCATTTCGAGTATAATTCACCCCTCCACTTT. This gives the protein CASSHFEYNSPLHF. This chain joins TRBV3-1 (or the pseudogene TRBV3-2) and TRBJ1-6; D uncertain. Trimming stripped 3 bases from V and 4 bases from J, with 7 bases between. This CDR3 has 14 amino acids. Germline V gives CDR1 LGHDT, CDR2 YNNKEL (reference sequence).

The V call is TRBV10-3, the J call TRBJ2-3; D not certain. This CDR3 region has 15 residues. Germline CDR1 ENHRY, CDR2 SYGVKD. V dropped 0 bases and J dropped 4 bases, with 11 bases sitting between them. The CDR3 nucleotides are TGTGCCATCAGTGAGTCCGGGCAGTGGGCAGATACGCAGTATTTT. Encoded protein: CAISESGQWADTQYF.

The chain links TRBV28 to TRBJ2-5; TRBD2 matches at 8 bases. Germline CDR1 MDHEN, CDR2 SYDVKM. With 6 bases clipped from V and 1 base from J, the junction kept 19 bases outside the gene matches. The CDR3 loop spans 19 amino acids. Here the CDR3 reads CASSTGGGKLAEIQETQYF. The CDR3, as DNA: TGTGCCAGCAGCACTGGGGGGGGAAAACTAGCGGAGATCCAAGAGACCCAGTACTTC. The full variable domain, its missing parts supplied by reference TRBV28 and TRBJ2-5, is DVKVTQSSRYLVKRTGEKVFLECVQDMDHENMFWYRQDPGLGLRLIYFSYDVKMKEKGDIPEGYSVSREKKERFSLILESASTNQTSMYLCASSTGGGKLAEIQETQYFGPGTRLLVL.

About this clone itself: The same CDR3 is also encoded by other DNA sequences in this sample. The J gene is TRBJ1-3, the V gene TRBV7-2; D ambiguous. The CDR3 is made up of 13 amino acids. Trimming pared 2 bases from V and 0 bases from J, leaving 2 bases between. Germline V lookup: CDR1 SGHTA, CDR2 FQGNSA. The CDR3 DNA is TGTGCCAGCAGCTTACTCTCTGGAAACACCATATATTTT. Residues: CASSLLSGNTIYF.

The gene calls are TRBV11-2 and TRBJ1-4; D is unresolved. The CDR3 runs to 14 residues. CDR1 is SGHAT and CDR2 is FQNNGV in the germline V gene. V was shortened by 3 bases and J by 0 bases, with 5 bases between the two germline ends. CDR3 loop: CASSLDATNEKLFF. CDR3 nucleotide sequence: TGTGCCAGCAGCTTGGACGCAACTAATGAAAAACTGTTTTTT.

The chain couples TRBV4-3 to TRBJ2-2; D unclear. Germline values: CDR1 LGHNA, CDR2 YSLEER. V was cut by 0 bases and J by 2 bases, with 10 bases left in between. CDR3 length: 16 amino acids. The CDR3 DNA is TGCGCCAGCAGCCAAGAAGCGTCTAGAAACACCGGGGAGCTGTTTTTT. Its translation: CASSQEASRNTGELFF.

The rearrangement links TRBV6-2 or TRBV6-3 to TRBJ2-2; the D gene is possibly TRBD2 (5 bases). V lost 2 bases to trimming and J lost 4 bases, with 14 bases between them. This CDR3 contains 16 residues. Germline V gene lookup returns CDR1 MNHEY and CDR2 SVGEGT. CDR3 bases: TGTGCCAGCAGTTACCAGCGGACCCTGGGCACCGGGGAGCTGTTTTTT. Amino acid sequence: CASSYQRTLGTGELFF.

The chain carries TRBV28 and TRBJ1-5; tentative D call: TRBD1 (5 bases). Trimming pared 5 bases from V and 3 bases from J, leaving 17 bases between. Germline V gene lookup returns CDR1 MDHEN and CDR2 SYDVKM. This CDR3 comprises 16 residues. Here the CDR3 DNA reads TGTGCCAGCAGTACGAGTACAGGAGTATTCAATCAGCCCCAGCATTTT. It is translated as CASSTSTGVFNQPQHF.

The rearrangement joins TRBV9 to TRBJ2-1; TRBD1 aligns across 7 bases. V trimming: 3 bases; J trimming: 9 bases; junction bases outside the gene matches: 6. CDR1 is SGDLS and CDR2 is YYNGEE in the germline V gene. The CDR3 length is 13 residues. CDR3 loop: CASSAGTVGEQFF. DNA for the CDR3: TGTGCCAGCAGCGCAGGGACAGTGGGTGAGCAGTTCTTC. Drawing the rest from reference TRBV9 and TRBJ2-1, the complete variable domain is DSGVTQTPKHLITATGQRVTLRCSPRSGDLSVYWYQQSLDQGLQFLIQYYNGEERAKGNILERFSAQQFPDLHSELNLSSLELGDSALYFCASSAGTVGEQFFGPGTRLTVL.

This clone was found once. The chain recombines TRBV25-1 with TRBJ2-7, with D tentatively TRBD2 (6 bases). Between the trimmed V and J ends, which lost 3 bases and 4 bases, there was a span of 10 bases. The germline CDR1 and CDR2 sequences are MGHDK and SYGVNS. The CDR3 is 13 amino acids. The CDR3 loop is CASSDRLAYEQYF. DNA for the CDR3: TGTGCCAGCAGTGACCGCCTAGCGTACGAGCAGTACTTC.

The J gene is TRBJ2-1, the V gene TRBV7-9; no clear D gene. There are 15 residues in the CDR3. CDR1 is SEHNR, CDR2 FQNEAQ, per germline (reference sequence). V was shortened by 5 bases and J by 5 bases, with 16 bases between the two germline ends. The CDR3 DNA reads TGTGCCAGCAGCCCACTCCTGCGACTTGACAATGAGCAGTTCTTC. Its protein is CASSPLLRLDNEQFF. The full variable domain, completed using reference TRBV7-9 and TRBJ2-1, is DTGVSQNPRHKITKRGQNVTFRCDPISEHNRLYWYRQTLGQGPEFLTYFQNEAQLEKSRLLSDRFSAERPKGSFSTLEIQRTEQGDSAMYLCASSPLLRLDNEQFFGPGTRLTVL.

V is TRBV7-8 and J is TRBJ1-2; D gene ambiguous. V was clipped by 5 bases and J by 2 bases, with 6 bases between them. The CDR3 loop spans 12 amino acids. CDR1 is SGHVS, CDR2 FQNEAQ, per germline. CDR3 protein: CASSQINYGYTF. The DNA of the CDR3 is TGTGCCAGCAGCCAAATCAACTATGGCTACACCTTC.

J is TRBJ1-2 and V is TRBV4-3; TRBD1 matches 10 bases. The ends lost 2 bases at V and 6 bases at J; junction bases unmatched: 9. This CDR3 is built from 16 residues. Germline values: CDR1 LGHNA, CDR2 YSLEER. The CDR3 reads CASSQLTGTGANGYTF. The CDR3 DNA follows: TGCGCCAGCAGCCAACTGACCGGGACAGGGGCCAATGGCTACACCTTC.

V is TRBV6-5 and J is TRBJ1-3; D is unclear. V lost 0 bases to trimming and J lost 0 bases, with 6 bases between them. The CDR3 totals 15 residues. Looked up from germline, CDR1 is MNHEY and CDR2 is SVGAGI. The CDR3: CASSYSTTSGNTIYF. The CDR3 DNA reads as TGTGCCAGCAGTTACTCGACGACCTCTGGAAACACCATATATTTT.

The chain is built from TRBV18 and TRBJ1-4, with 7 bases fitting TRBD1. Germline trimming cut 5 bases from V and 8 bases from J; bases unmatched to any gene: 5. Per the germline V gene, CDR1 is KGHSH and CDR2 is LQKENI. This CDR3 is 13 amino acids long. In DNA form, the CDR3 reads TGTGCCAGCTCAGAGGGACAGTCAGAAAAACTGTTTTTT. Its translation: CASSEGQSEKLFF.

DNA for the CDR3: TGTGCCAGCAGCCGTACCGGGACAGGGGGCGCGGAGACCCAGTACTTC. It is translated as CASSRTGTGGAETQYF. The gene calls are TRBV3-1 (or the pseudogene TRBV3-2) and TRBJ2-5; TRBD1 agrees at 12 bases. The length of the CDR3 is 16 residues. The junction had 8 bases not matched to a gene; V was cut back by 4 bases and J by 5 bases. Germline V gene lookup returns CDR1 LGHDT and CDR2 YNNKEL (reference sequence).

This clone was detected once. The rearrangement uses TRBV7-2 and TRBJ1-4, with D perhaps TRBD1 (5 bases). This CDR3 has 15 amino acids. Trimming took off 5 bases at V and 4 bases at J, with 14 bases between the two ends. Germline lookup yields CDR1 SGHTA and CDR2 FQGNSA. CDR3 DNA: TGTGCCAGCAGCCCTGGGACTTCACTTAATGAAAAACTGTTTTTT. Translated, it gives CASSPGTSLNEKLFF.

This clone came up a few times. This rearrangement joins TRBV7-2 to TRBJ1-1, with D tentatively TRBD1 (6 bases). Germline loops: CDR1 SGHTA, CDR2 FQGNSA. The CDR3 spans 16 residues. The ends were cut back, 7 bases at V and 1 base at J, with 19 bases in the middle. For the CDR3, the DNA is TGTGCCAGCATCTACTCCGGAGGAGGGGGGAACACTGAAGCTTTCTTT. Translating it yields CASIYSGGGGNTEAFF.